The 21 T cell receptor beta chains below all came from one sample that was sequenced in a study of graft-versus-host responses after intestinal transplantation. Repertoires were generated with immunoSEQ multiplex PCR, while TCRdb's copy carries only in-frame clones and drops some. The repertoire includes about 90,000 clones, around 83% of them detected once, and roughly a sixth sits in the top ten. Which antigens these TCRs recognize remains unknown. The sequences come from unstimulated CD8+ T cells sorted from spleen or lymph node cells, collected before intestinal transplant. The receptors were gathered from a human donor who received an intestinal transplant.

The chain carries TRBV18 and TRBJ2-4; unclear D gene. This CDR3 region has 15 residues. Trimming removed 2 bases from V and 0 bases from J, with 8 bases in between. Germline CDR1 KGHSH, CDR2 LQKENI. CDR3 amino acids: CASSPRTVAKNIQYF. The CDR3 DNA follows: TGTGCCAGCTCACCAAGGACGGTAGCCAAAAACATTCAGTACTTC.

This clone was observed a single time. The V and J genes are TRBV9 and TRBJ1-2, with D unclear. Germline lookup yields CDR1 SGDLS and CDR2 YYNGEE. Trimming took off 6 bases at V and 4 bases at J, with 10 bases between the two ends. The CDR3 spans 12 residues. CDR3 sequence reads: CASNPVIYGYTF. In nucleotides, the CDR3 is TGTGCCAGCAACCCGGTTATCTATGGCTACACCTTC.

The CDR3 coding sequence is TGTGCCAGCAGTGAAGTCGGGTATGAAGCTTTCTTT. The encoded protein is CASSEVGYEAFF. The chain carries TRBV2 and TRBJ1-1; D remains unclear. Per the germline V gene, CDR1 is SNHLY and CDR2 is FYNNEI. There are 12 residues in the CDR3. V lost 1 base and J lost 7, with 7 bases in between.

CDR3 amino acids: CASSLSTFGEQYF. CDR3 nucleotide sequence: TGTGCCAGCAGTTTAAGCACCTTCGGTGAGCAGTACTTC. This chain joins TRBV27 and TRBJ2-5, with D hard to call. Trimming pared 2 bases from V and 11 bases from J, leaving 15 bases between. The germline gives CDR1 MNHEY, CDR2 SMNVEV (reference sequence). The CDR3 length is 13 residues.

Only one count was recorded for this clone. The chain carries TRBV6-5 and TRBJ1-1; D might be TRBD1 (5 bases). Germline V gives CDR1 MNHEY, CDR2 SVGAGI. This CDR3 is 12 amino acids long. V lost 2 bases and J 7 bases, leaving 8 bases between the germline ends. CDR3 in DNA: TGTGCCAGCAGTTACGGGGCGCGTGAAGCTTTCTTT. As protein: CASSYGAREAFF.

CDR3 sequence: CASSGGGGPPYEQYF. The CDR3 coding sequence is TGCGCCAGCAGTGGAGGGGGCGGGCCCCCCTACGAGCAGTACTTC. This rearrangement joins TRBV10-2 to TRBJ2-7, with 7 bases aligning to TRBD1. The CDR3 totals 15 residues. Germline CDR1 reads WSHSY; CDR2 reads SAAADI. V dropped 4 bases and J dropped 2; count of bases not matched to a gene: 8.

The chain has TRBV30 and TRBJ2-7; D could derive from TRBD1 or TRBD2 (6 bases each). The CDR3 loop spans 15 amino acids. The V end was cut by 0 bases, the J end by 6 bases, with 18 bases between. Germline assignment: CDR1 GTSNPN and CDR2 SVGIG (reference sequence). CDR3 DNA sequence: TGTGCCTGGAGTGTAAACGGGGTGGGGGGCCCCGAGCAGTACTTC. It is translated as CAWSVNGVGGPEQYF.

The chain couples TRBV9 to TRBJ2-4; weak D call: TRBD1 (5 bases). V lost 4 bases to trimming and J lost 1 base, with 9 bases between them. The CDR3 runs to 14 residues. CDR1 SGDLS and CDR2 YYNGEE come from the germline V gene. The CDR3 coding sequence is TGTGCCAGCAGCCCCTCAGGGGCCAAAAACATTCAGTACTTC. Amino acid sequence: CASSPSGAKNIQYF.

The J gene is TRBJ2-4, the V gene TRBV4-1, with no clear D. Germline V lookup: CDR1 MGHRA, CDR2 YSYEKL. V was pared by 2 bases and J by 10 bases, with 3 bases between. The CDR3 covers 10 residues. The CDR3 spells CASSQRIQYF. As DNA, the CDR3 is TGCGCCAGCAGCCAACGTATTCAGTACTTC.

The rearrangement uses TRBV4-1 and TRBJ2-5, with D uncertain. Germline assignment: CDR1 MGHRA and CDR2 YSYEKL. This CDR3 spans 16 amino acids. With 0 bases removed from V and 4 bases from J, the gap between germline ends came to 15 bases. In nucleotides, the CDR3 is TGCGCCAGCAGCCAAGATTCAGCTAGATTGGGAGAGACCCAGTACTTC. This codes for CASSQDSARLGETQYF.

The rearrangement links TRBV13 to TRBJ2-1, with TRBD1 matching over 9 bases. The CDR3 consists of 15 residues. Germline V CDR1 and CDR2: PRHDT, FYEKMQ (reference sequence). V was pared by 4 bases and J by 6 bases, with 7 bases of the junction left unmatched. CDR3 amino acids: CASSSGQGMINEQFF. The CDR3 DNA reads TGTGCCAGCAGCTCCGGACAGGGGATGATCAATGAGCAGTTCTTC.

The chain employs TRBV11-2 and TRBJ2-5; D is undetermined. The CDR3 has 15 amino acids. V was shortened by 2 bases and J by 0 bases, with 10 bases between the two germline ends. Germline V CDR1 and CDR2: SGHAT, FQNNGV. The CDR3 is CASSLREVDQETQYF. CDR3 DNA sequence: TGTGCCAGCAGCTTAAGGGAAGTTGACCAAGAGACCCAGTACTTC.

The chain is built from TRBV27 and TRBJ2-5; no definite D call. The J call is doubtful: the DNA matches TRBJ2-7 better. The CDR3 runs 17 residues. Germline values: CDR1 MNHEY, CDR2 SMNVEV (reference sequence). The CDR3 DNA sequence: TGTGCCAGCAGTTTTGTGACGGGCCCCGGCGGCGACTACGAGCAGTACTTC. This sequence encodes CASSFVTGPGGDYEQYF.

The chain uses TRBV9 and TRBJ2-2; TRBD2 matches at 8 bases. V lost 0 bases, J lost 6 bases, and 4 bases stayed unmatched. Looked up from germline, CDR1 is SGDLS and CDR2 is YYNGEE. The CDR3 runs 15 residues. The CDR3 reads CASSVAGGEAGELFF. As DNA, the CDR3 is TGTGCCAGCAGCGTAGCGGGAGGGGAAGCCGGGGAGCTGTTTTTT. The whole variable domain, remainder taken from reference TRBV9 and TRBJ2-2, is DSGVTQTPKHLITATGQRVTLRCSPRSGDLSVYWYQQSLDQGLQFLIQYYNGEERAKGNILERFSAQQFPDLHSELNLSSLELGDSALYFCASSVAGGEAGELFFGEGSRLTVL.

The chain is built from TRBV12-1 and TRBJ1-6; TRBD1, as called in the table, went unchecked against the DNA. TRBV12-1 is listed as a pseudogene. The CDR3 covers 15 residues. Here the CDR3 reads CASSFEYRFLSPLHF. The DNA of the CDR3 is TGTGCCAGCAGCTTTGAATACAGGTTCCTTTCACCCCTCCACTTT.

This clone showed up just once. V gene TRBV4-2 combines with J gene TRBJ2-7; D ambiguous. CDR3 length equals 15 residues. The V and J ends lost 0 bases and 3 bases respectively, with 12 bases between them. Germline CDR1 LGHNA, CDR2 YNFKEQ. DNA of the CDR3: TGTGCCAGCAGCCAAGAGACAAACTGGAGCTACGAGCAGTACTTC. Its protein is CASSQETNWSYEQYF.

The chain employs TRBV12-5 and TRBJ2-1, with D unclear. V was pared by 1 base and J by 2 bases, with 6 bases between. The germline V gene has CDR1 LGHNT and CDR2 FRNRAP. The CDR3 is 14 amino acids. Here the CDR3 DNA reads TGTGCTAGTGGTTTGGGCACCGCCTACAATGAGCAGTTCTTC. Translating gives CASGLGTAYNEQFF.

V gene TRBV9 combines with J gene TRBJ1-1, with unresolved D. The CDR3 has 15 amino acids. Deletions cut 4 bases from V and 7 bases from J, with 20 bases between. The germline gives CDR1 SGDLS, CDR2 YYNGEE. CDR3 amino acids: CASSPKRAHEGEAFF. CDR3 DNA sequence: TGTGCCAGCAGCCCCAAGAGGGCTCATGAGGGTGAAGCTTTCTTT.

V gene TRBV2 combines with J gene TRBJ2-3; possible D gene TRBD1, 6 bases. V was trimmed by 1 base and J by 2 bases, leaving 16 bases between them. This CDR3 comprises 17 residues. The V gene's germline CDR1 is SNHLY and CDR2 FYNNEI. The CDR3 sequence is CASSEVGGGRITDTQYF. The CDR3 DNA reads as TGTGCCAGCAGTGAAGTAGGTGGGGGCCGAATCACAGATACGCAGTATTTT.

This sequence joins TRBV7-9 and TRBJ1-6, with TRBD1 as a possible D gene (5 bases). The CDR3 has 17 residues. CDR1 and CDR2 from the germline V gene are SEHNR and FQNEAQ (reference sequence). Trimming pared 0 bases from V and 0 bases from J, leaving 9 bases between. Here the CDR3 reads CASSLAPGPSYNSPLHF. The DNA of the CDR3 is TGTGCCAGCAGCTTAGCCCCAGGGCCCTCCTATAATTCACCCCTCCACTTT. The full variable domain, with the rest looked up from reference TRBV7-9 and TRBJ1-6, is DTGVSQNPRHKITKRGQNVTFRCDPISEHNRLYWYRQTLGQGPEFLTYFQNEAQLEKSRLLSDRFSAERPKGSFSTLEIQRTEQGDSAMYLCASSLAPGPSYNSPLHFGNGTRLTVT.

This clone was found once. The gene calls are TRBV6-1 and TRBJ2-1; no clear D. Germline assignment: CDR1 MNHNS and CDR2 SASEGT. The CDR3 contains 13 residues. Trimming took off 0 bases at V and 10 bases at J, with 10 bases between the two ends. The CDR3 reads CASSEAQFREQFF. CDR3 bases: TGTGCCAGCAGTGAAGCGCAGTTTCGCGAGCAGTTCTTC.